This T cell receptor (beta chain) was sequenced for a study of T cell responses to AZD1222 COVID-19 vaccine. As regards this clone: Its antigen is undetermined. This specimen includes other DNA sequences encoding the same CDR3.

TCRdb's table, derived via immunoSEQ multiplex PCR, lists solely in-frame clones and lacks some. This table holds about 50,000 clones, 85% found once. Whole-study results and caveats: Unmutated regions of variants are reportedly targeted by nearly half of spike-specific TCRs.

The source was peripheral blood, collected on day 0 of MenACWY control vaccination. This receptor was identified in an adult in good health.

The CDR3: CASSLTDGYTF. For the CDR3, the DNA is TGTGCCAGCAGTTTGACAGATGGCTACACCTTC. The genes are TRBV28 and TRBJ1-2; possibly TRBD1 for D (5 bases). CDR3 length equals 11 residues. Trimming shortened V by 3 bases and J by 6 bases, and 5 bases separated the two germline ends. Per germline, CDR1 MDHEN and CDR2 SYDVKM.